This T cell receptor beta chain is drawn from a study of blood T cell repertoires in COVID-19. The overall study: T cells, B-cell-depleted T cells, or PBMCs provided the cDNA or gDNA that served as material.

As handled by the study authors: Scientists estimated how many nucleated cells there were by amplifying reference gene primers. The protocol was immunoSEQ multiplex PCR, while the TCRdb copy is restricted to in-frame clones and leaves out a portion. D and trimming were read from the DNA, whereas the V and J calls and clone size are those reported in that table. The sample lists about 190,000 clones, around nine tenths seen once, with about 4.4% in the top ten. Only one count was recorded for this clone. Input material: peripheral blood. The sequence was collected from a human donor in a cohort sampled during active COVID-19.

CDR3 region: CASSLTGSDTQYF. The DNA of the CDR3 is TGTGCCAGCAGCCTTACAGGGTCAGATACGCAGTATTTT. The V call is TRBV6-5, the J call TRBJ2-3; D is possibly TRBD1 (6 bases). V was shortened by 6 bases and J by 4 bases, with 11 bases between the two germline ends. CDR1 is MNHEY and CDR2 is SVGAGI in the germline V gene. The CDR3 extends over 13 amino acids.